A selection of T cell receptor beta chains follows, all from one sample in a study of cytomegalovirus exposure and HLA in healthy donors. Method: immunoSEQ multiplex PCR; TCRdb's copy keeps in-frame clones and lacks some. The sample lists 80,000 to 90,000 clones; 65% to 85% were seen once. Sequenced input: PBMCs. Receptor source: a man aged 30 to 45 in good health and CMV-seronegative. Each CDR3 is given with its conserved first and last residue. The order of the fields is J gene, clone size, D gene, V gene, CDR3 length, CDR3 protein, CDR3 DNA. A D gene is named only where the DNA matches it firmly. Part of the rows lack a size; the others show once, few, many or a class for expanded clones.

j_gene: TRBJ1-1; abundance: NA; d_gene: NA; v_gene: TRBV15; len: 14; CDR3aa: CATSKDYGNAEAFF; CDR3nt: TGTGCCACCAGCAAAGATTACGGGAACGCTGAAGCTTTCTTT
j_gene: TRBJ1-1; abundance: NA; d_gene: TRBD1; v_gene: TRBV4-2; len: 16; CDR3aa: CASSLTTGGVNTEAFF; CDR3nt: TGTGCCAGCAGCCTCACGACAGGGGGAGTGAACACTGAAGCTTTCTTT
j_gene: TRBJ2-3; abundance: NA; d_gene: NA; v_gene: TRBV14; len: 14; CDR3aa: CASSPIQESDTQYF; CDR3nt: TGTGCCAGCAGCCCTATACAGGAGTCCGATACGCAGTATTTT
j_gene: TRBJ1-6; abundance: NA; d_gene: NA; v_gene: TRBV5-1; len: 15; CDR3aa: CASSLETGHNSPLHF; CDR3nt: TGCGCCAGCAGCTTGGAAACAGGCCATAATTCACCCCTCCACTTT
j_gene: TRBJ2-7; abundance: NA; d_gene: NA; v_gene: TRBV30; len: 14; CDR3aa: CAWSSQGQRVLQYF; CDR3nt: TGTGCCTGGAGTTCCCAGGGACAGCGGGTTCTGCAGTACTTC
j_gene: TRBJ1-1; abundance: NA; d_gene: TRBD1; v_gene: TRBV10-1; len: 13; CDR3aa: CASRPGQGGAAFF; CDR3nt: TGCGCCAGCAGGCCGGGACAGGGGGGAGCAGCTTTCTTT
j_gene: TRBJ2-2; abundance: NA; d_gene: NA; v_gene: TRBV5-1; len: 14; CDR3aa: CASRFGREAGELFF; CDR3nt: TGCGCCAGCAGGTTTGGCAGGGAGGCCGGGGAGCTGTTTTTT
j_gene: TRBJ1-1; abundance: NA; d_gene: NA; v_gene: TRBV19; len: 13; CDR3aa: CASIGQPNTEAFF; CDR3nt: TGTGCCAGTATCGGACAGCCGAACACTGAAGCTTTCTTT
j_gene: TRBJ1-1; abundance: NA; d_gene: TRBD1; v_gene: TRBV25-1; len: 16; CDR3aa: CASSGIQDRGLTEAFF; CDR3nt: TGTGCCAGCAGTGGGATTCAGGACAGGGGGCTCACTGAAGCTTTCTTT
j_gene: TRBJ2-7; abundance: NA; d_gene: NA; v_gene: TRBV6-5; len: 11; CDR3aa: CASSSYYEQYF; CDR3nt: TGTGCCAGCAGTTCCTACTACGAGCAGTACTTC
j_gene: TRBJ1-6; abundance: NA; d_gene: NA; v_gene: TRBV18; len: 13; CDR3aa: CASSAAGDSPLHF; CDR3nt: TGTGCCAGCTCTGCGGCAGGGGATTCACCCCTCCACTTT
j_gene: TRBJ1-5; abundance: NA; d_gene: TRBD1; v_gene: TRBV18; len: 13; CDR3aa: CASSPQGGQPQHF; CDR3nt: TGTGCCAGCTCACCCCAGGGGGGTCAGCCCCAGCATTTT
j_gene: TRBJ2-1; abundance: once; d_gene: NA; v_gene: TRBV5-1; len: 13; CDR3aa: CASSWGELNEQFF; CDR3nt: TGCGCCAGCAGCTGGGGGGAGCTGAATGAGCAGTTCTTC
j_gene: TRBJ1-2; abundance: NA; d_gene: TRBD1; v_gene: TRBV7-9; len: 16; CDR3aa: CASSLVGTGVNYGYTF; CDR3nt: TGTGCCAGCAGCTTAGTCGGGACAGGCGTTAACTATGGCTACACCTTC
j_gene: TRBJ1-6; abundance: NA; d_gene: NA; v_gene: TRBV5-6; len: 15; CDR3aa: CASTSVSSYNSPLHF; CDR3nt: TGTGCCAGCACCTCGGTATCATCCTATAATTCACCCCTCCACTTT
j_gene: TRBJ2-7; abundance: NA; d_gene: TRBD2; v_gene: TRBV6-1; len: 16; CDR3aa: CASSETSVSHSYEQYF; CDR3nt: TGTGCCAGCAGTGAAACTAGCGTATCACATTCCTACGAGCAGTACTTC
j_gene: TRBJ2-6; abundance: NA; d_gene: NA; v_gene: TRBV2; len: 16; CDR3aa: CASSDGATAGANVLTF; CDR3nt: TGTGCCAGCAGTGATGGAGCGACGGCTGGGGCCAACGTCCTGACTTTC
j_gene: TRBJ1-6; abundance: NA; d_gene: TRBD1; v_gene: TRBV5-6; len: 14; CDR3aa: CASKKTGDNSPLHF; CDR3nt: TGTGCCAGCAAGAAGACAGGGGATAATTCACCCCTCCACTTT
j_gene: TRBJ1-1; abundance: few; d_gene: NA; v_gene: TRBV5-1; len: 14; CDR3aa: CASSPDFGNTEAFF; CDR3nt: TGCGCCAGCAGCCCGGACTTTGGGAACACTGAAGCCTTCTTT
j_gene: TRBJ1-2; abundance: NA; d_gene: NA; v_gene: TRBV7-9; len: 15; CDR3aa: CASSLAVGGGDGYTF; CDR3nt: TGTGCCAGCAGCTTAGCGGTCGGGGGAGGTGATGGCTACACCTTC
j_gene: TRBJ1-1; abundance: NA; d_gene: TRBD1; v_gene: TRBV28; len: 14; CDR3aa: CASSNGGQGAEAFF; CDR3nt: TGTGCCAGCAGCAACGGCGGACAGGGTGCTGAAGCTTTCTTT
j_gene: TRBJ1-1; abundance: NA; d_gene: TRBD1; v_gene: TRBV15; len: 17; CDR3aa: CATSSPGQDLPNTEAFF; CDR3nt: TGTGCCACCAGCAGTCCGGGACAGGACTTGCCGAACACTGAAGCTTTCTTT
j_gene: TRBJ1-5; abundance: few; d_gene: TRBD1; v_gene: TRBV18; len: 14; CDR3aa: CASSPDRVGQPQHF; CDR3nt: TGTGCCAGCTCACCGGACAGGGTGGGGCAGCCCCAGCATTTT
j_gene: TRBJ2-2; abundance: NA; d_gene: NA; v_gene: TRBV10-1; len: 16; CDR3aa: CASSESTWGDTGELFF; CDR3nt: TGCGCCAGCAGTGAGTCGACATGGGGGGACACCGGGGAGCTGTTTTTT
j_gene: TRBJ2-3; abundance: NA; d_gene: TRBD2; v_gene: TRBV4-1; len: 15; CDR3aa: CASSQGGLVSDTQYF; CDR3nt: TGCGCCAGCAGCCAGGGGGGACTAGTGTCAGATACGCAGTATTTT
j_gene: TRBJ2-5; abundance: NA; d_gene: TRBD2; v_gene: TRBV7-9; len: 15; CDR3aa: CASRPTSGGAETQYF; CDR3nt: TGTGCCAGCAGGCCAACTAGCGGGGGGGCAGAGACCCAGTACTTC
j_gene: TRBJ2-3; abundance: NA; d_gene: TRBD1; v_gene: TRBV5-1; len: 15; CDR3aa: CASSPTGALTDTQYF; CDR3nt: TGCGCCAGCAGCCCGACAGGGGCTCTCACAGATACGCAGTATTTT
j_gene: TRBJ1-6; abundance: NA; d_gene: TRBD1; v_gene: TRBV6-1; len: 15; CDR3aa: CASSAGTGDNSPLHF; CDR3nt: TGTGCCAGCAGCGCCGGGACAGGGGATAATTCACCCCTCCACTTT
j_gene: TRBJ1-2; abundance: NA; d_gene: TRBD1; v_gene: TRBV2; len: 13; CDR3aa: CASGTGSAYGYTF; CDR3nt: TGTGCCAGCGGGACAGGGAGCGCATATGGCTACACCTTC
j_gene: TRBJ2-2; abundance: NA; d_gene: NA; v_gene: TRBV6-5; len: 14; CDR3aa: CASSYIQNTGELFF; CDR3nt: TGTGCCAGCAGTTACATTCAGAACACCGGGGAGCTGTTTTTT
j_gene: TRBJ2-2; abundance: NA; d_gene: TRBD2; v_gene: TRBV5-4; len: 15; CDR3aa: CASTLAGGPDGELFF; CDR3nt: TGTGCCAGTACCCTAGCGGGGGGGCCGGACGGGGAGCTGTTTTTT
j_gene: TRBJ1-1; abundance: NA; d_gene: NA; v_gene: TRBV13; len: 15; CDR3aa: CASSRGFRKNTEAFF; CDR3nt: TGTGCCAGCAGTCGCGGGTTCCGGAAAAACACTGAAGCTTTCTTT
j_gene: TRBJ2-2; abundance: NA; d_gene: TRBD1; v_gene: TRBV19; len: 18; CDR3aa: CASSLGGQGIGFTGELFF; CDR3nt: TGTGCCAGTAGTCTCGGAGGACAGGGGATTGGGTTCACCGGGGAGCTGTTTTTT
j_gene: TRBJ2-3; abundance: NA; d_gene: TRBD1; v_gene: TRBV7-3; len: 13; CDR3aa: CASSLQGTDTQYF; CDR3nt: TGTGCCAGCAGCCTACAGGGGACAGATACGCAGTATTTT
j_gene: TRBJ1-1; abundance: NA; d_gene: NA; v_gene: TRBV7-2; len: 14; CDR3aa: CASTKQWLNTEAFF; CDR3nt: TGTGCCAGCACCAAACAGTGGTTGAACACTGAAGCTTTCTTT
j_gene: TRBJ1-6; abundance: NA; d_gene: NA; v_gene: TRBV6-4; len: 16; CDR3aa: CASSLWGRGNDSPLHF; CDR3nt: TGTGCCAGCAGTCTCTGGGGAAGGGGGAACGATTCACCCCTCCACTTT
j_gene: TRBJ1-2; abundance: NA; d_gene: TRBD1; v_gene: TRBV25-1; len: 14; CDR3aa: CASSGGQSFYGYTF; CDR3nt: TGTGCCAGCAGTGGGGGACAGTCCTTCTATGGCTACACCTTC
j_gene: TRBJ2-7; abundance: NA; d_gene: TRBD1; v_gene: TRBV4-1; len: 16; CDR3aa: CASSQWGQGGTYEQYF; CDR3nt: TGCGCCAGCAGCCAATGGGGACAGGGAGGCACCTACGAGCAGTACTTC
j_gene: TRBJ1-2; abundance: NA; d_gene: NA; v_gene: TRBV7-6; len: 12; CDR3aa: CASSLEGVGYTF; CDR3nt: TGTGCCAGCAGCTTAGAAGGGGTTGGCTACACCTTC
j_gene: TRBJ2-3; abundance: NA; d_gene: TRBD2; v_gene: TRBV30; len: 14; CDR3aa: CAWNIAGATDTQYF; CDR3nt: TGTGCCTGGAATATAGCGGGGGCCACAGATACGCAGTATTTT
j_gene: TRBJ2-2; abundance: NA; d_gene: NA; v_gene: TRBV29-1; len: 11; CDR3aa: CSVPAKGELFF; CDR3nt: TGCAGCGTTCCCGCGAAAGGGGAGCTGTTTTTT
j_gene: TRBJ2-3; abundance: NA; d_gene: NA; v_gene: TRBV28; len: 17; CDR3aa: CASSPPTLDRSTDTQYF; CDR3nt: TGTGCCAGCAGTCCACCTACCTTGGACAGAAGCACAGATACGCAGTATTTT
j_gene: TRBJ1-2; abundance: once; d_gene: NA; v_gene: TRBV5-1; len: 14; CDR3aa: CASSVSADSYGYTF; CDR3nt: TGCGCCAGCAGCGTGTCTGCCGACAGCTATGGCTACACCTTC
j_gene: TRBJ1-2; abundance: NA; d_gene: TRBD1; v_gene: TRBV5-1; len: 14; CDR3aa: CASSLTGGGYGYTF; CDR3nt: TGCGCCAGCAGCCTGACAGGGGGCGGCTATGGCTACACCTTC
j_gene: TRBJ1-5; abundance: once; d_gene: TRBD1; v_gene: TRBV27; len: 17; CDR3aa: CASNPQGQGGRGQPQHF; CDR3nt: TGTGCCAGCAATCCGCAAGGACAGGGCGGCCGGGGTCAGCCCCAGCATTTT
j_gene: TRBJ2-7; abundance: NA; d_gene: NA; v_gene: TRBV7-6; len: 15; CDR3aa: CASSLVGGESYEQYF; CDR3nt: TGTGCCAGCAGCTTAGTTGGAGGGGAGAGCTACGAGCAGTACTTC
j_gene: TRBJ2-7; abundance: NA; d_gene: TRBD2; v_gene: TRBV7-9; len: 13; CDR3aa: CASSFGLAGEQYF; CDR3nt: TGTGCCAGCAGCTTCGGACTAGCGGGCGAGCAGTACTTC